This passage covers 27 T cell receptor beta chains from one sample sequenced in a study of T-cell reconstitution after alpha-beta-depleted transplantation in children. Researchers prepared the TCRbeta library using unique molecular identifiers, the study reports. MiXCR, run by TCRdb on the PCR reads, gives a single entry per CDR3 protein. The data hold 900,000 or so distinct CDR3 sequences, with around 15% observed a single time. The sequences come from PBMCs, mostly from graft donor cells, collected 360 days after TCRalphabeta/CD19-depleted stem cell transplant. The receptors were gathered from a male patient under 18 who had a stem cell transplant for acute lymphoblastic leukemia, so the T cells may come from the graft donor.

This rearrangement joins TRBV25-1 to TRBJ2-7; 13 nucleotides agree with TRBD2. This CDR3 is 16 amino acids long. Germline assignment: CDR1 MGHDK and CDR2 SYGVNS. Trimming took 3 bases from V and 6 from J; bases not matched to a gene: 8. In nucleotides, the CDR3 is TGTGCCAGCAGTGACACTAGCGGGAGGGCCTTTGGCGAGCAGTACTTC. Its translation: CASSDTSGRAFGEQYF.

This clonotype was seen a handful of times. The rearrangement links TRBV11-2 to TRBJ1-4; a possible D gene is TRBD1 (5 bases). The V gene lost 3 bases and the J gene lost 0 bases, with 14 bases spanning the gap. CDR1 is SGHAT and CDR2 is FQNNGV in the germline V gene. CDR3 size: 17 residues. The CDR3 region is CASSFPTVYATNEKLFF. CDR3 in DNA: TGTGCCAGCAGCTTCCCGACAGTCTATGCAACTAATGAAAAACTGTTTTTT.

This clonotype has ten or more counts. The chain carries TRBV27 and TRBJ2-6, with TRBD2 identical over 13 bases. V was clipped by 8 bases and J by 1 base; unmatched bases: 2. This CDR3 spans 16 amino acids. Germline CDR1 reads MNHEY; CDR2 reads SMNVEV (reference sequence). In nucleotides, the CDR3 is TGTGCCAGCCGGGGACTAGCGGGGTCTGGGGCCAACGTCCTGACTTTC. Translation: CASRGLAGSGANVLTF. The entire variable domain, with the rest obtained from reference TRBV27 and TRBJ2-6, is as follows: EAQVTQNPRYLITVTGKKLTVTCSQNMNHEYMSWYRQDPGLGLRQIYYSMNVEVTDKGDVPEGYKVSRKEKRNFPLILESPSPNQTSLYFCASRGLAGSGANVLTFGAGSRLTVL.

This chain joins TRBV5-1 and TRBJ2-1, with TRBD2 identical over 15 bases. From germline, CDR1 is SGHRS and CDR2 YFSETQ. CDR3 length: 20 residues. J gave up 0 bases and V 4 bases, and 11 bases lay outside the gene matches. The CDR3 DNA follows: TGCGCCAGCAGCCTCGGACTAGCGGGAGGGATCTCGAGCTCCTACAATGAGCAGTTCTTC. Protein: CASSLGLAGGISSSYNEQFF.

The chain carries TRBV12-3 or TRBV12-4 and TRBJ1-2, with D hard to call. This CDR3 region has 12 residues. V was pared by 1 base and J by 6 bases, with 6 bases between. CDR3 coding DNA: TGTGCCAGCAGTTTAGATCTGAATGGCTACACCTTC. Translated: CASSLDLNGYTF.

The genes are TRBV27 and TRBJ1-4, with a possible D match to TRBD1 (5 bases). Germline CDR1 reads MNHEY; CDR2 reads SMNVEV (reference sequence). V dropped 3 bases and J dropped 4 bases, with 12 bases sitting between them. This CDR3 spans 15 amino acids. CDR3 residues: CASSFWRGRNEKLFF. The DNA for the CDR3 is TGTGCCAGCAGTTTTTGGCGGGGCCGTAATGAAAAACTGTTTTTT.

This sequence joins TRBV7-6 and TRBJ2-5; D unresolved. Per the germline V gene, CDR1 is SGHVS and CDR2 is FNYEAQ. Trimming cost V 6 bases and J 1 base, with 15 bases left between them. This CDR3 comprises 15 residues. CDR3 bases: TGTGCCAGCAGACCTAGGAAAGGGCCCCAAGAGACCCAGTACTTC. Translated: CASRPRKGPQETQYF.

This chain connects TRBV6-1 to TRBJ2-1, with a tentative D call TRBD2 (6 bases). The V gene's germline CDR1 is MNHNS and CDR2 SASEGT. The CDR3 has 15 residues. Trimming pared 6 bases from V and 9 bases from J, leaving 21 bases between. CDR3 sequence (DNA): TGTGCCAGCAGATTGATTCCCGGGACTTTAACTGAGCAGTTCTTC. Its translation is CASRLIPGTLTEQFF.

J is TRBJ1-1 and V is TRBV25-1, with D possibly being TRBD1 (6 bases). CDR1 is MGHDK and CDR2 is SYGVNS in the germline V gene. The V end lost 7 bases, the J end lost 7 bases, and 16 bases lay between the germline ends. The CDR3 totals 13 residues. The CDR3 nucleotides read TGTGCCAGCACACCCGGGCAGGGGAATGAAGCTTTCTTT. It specifies CASTPGQGNEAFF. Complete variable domain (other parts from reference TRBV25-1 and TRBJ1-1): EADIYQTPRYLVIGTGKKITLECSQTMGHDKMYWYQQDPGMELHLIHYSYGVNSTEKGDLSSESTVSRIRTEHFPLTLESARPSHTSQYLCASTPGQGNEAFFGQGTRLTVV.

The genes are TRBV4-1 and TRBJ2-5, with 7 bases lining up with TRBD2. The CDR3 loop spans 16 amino acids. From germline, CDR1 is MGHRA and CDR2 YSYEKL. With 0 bases clipped from V and 5 bases from J, the junction kept 9 bases outside the gene matches. The CDR3 DNA reads as TGCGCCAGCAGCCAAGATGTCACTAGCGCGGGGGAGACCCAGTACTTC. It specifies CASSQDVTSAGETQYF.

This chain uses TRBV7-2 with TRBJ1-6; 9 nucleotides align to TRBD1. Trimming at V came to 1 base and at J to 10 bases, leaving 11 bases not matched to a gene. CDR1 is SGHTA, CDR2 FQGNSA, per germline. The length of the CDR3 is 17 residues. The CDR3 loop is CASSLVTAGQGSSPLHF. The CDR3 region has the DNA TGTGCCAGCAGCTTAGTAACAGCGGGACAGGGCTCCTCACCCCTCCACTTT. The whole variable domain, filled in from reference TRBV7-2 and TRBJ1-6, reads GAGVSQSPSNKVTEKGKDVELRCDPISGHTALYWYRQSLGQGLEFLIYFQGNSAPDKSGLPSDRFSAERTGGSVSTLTIQRTQQEDSAVYLCASSLVTAGQGSSPLHFGNGTRLTVT.

The V call is TRBV18, the J call TRBJ1-1; 9 bases map to TRBD1. CDR3 length: 15 amino acids. The V gene end was trimmed by 5 bases and the J gene end by 6 bases; junction bases not matched to a gene: 10. Looked up from germline, CDR1 is KGHSH and CDR2 is LQKENI. The CDR3 loop reads CASSSTPGQGSEAFF. Here the CDR3 DNA reads TGTGCCAGCTCATCAACGCCGGGACAGGGCTCTGAAGCTTTCTTT.

This clonotype has just a few counts. The CDR3 region is CASSLVSSGYEQYF. In DNA form, the CDR3 reads TGCGCCAGCAGCTTGGTATCTAGCGGGTACGAGCAGTACTTC. The rearrangement uses TRBV5-1 and TRBJ2-7, with 8 nucleotides matching TRBD2. Germline CDR1 reads SGHRS; CDR2 reads YFSETQ. Trimming took 0 bases from V and 4 from J; bases not matched to a gene: 3. CDR3 length equals 14 residues.

The rearrangement uses TRBV11-1 and TRBJ2-2; TRBD1 is a possible D gene (5 bases). The CDR3 spans 13 residues. Looked up from germline, CDR1 is SGHAT and CDR2 is FQDESV (reference sequence). V was pared by 3 bases and J by 7 bases, with 9 bases between. The CDR3 loop reads CASSFPGIGELFF. CDR3 DNA: TGTGCCAGCAGCTTCCCAGGGATCGGGGAGCTGTTTTTT. The full variable domain, in which reference TRBV11-1 and TRBJ2-2 provide the parts outside the CDR3, is EAEVAQSPRYKITEKSQAVAFWCDPISGHATLYWYRQILGQGPELLVQFQDESVVDDSQLPKDRFSAERLKGVDSTLKIQPAELGDSAMYLCASSFPGIGELFFGEGSRLTVL.

The chain combines TRBV21-1 with TRBJ2-1; the D call of TRBD1 is as the table states it, not checked on the DNA. TRBV21-1 is described as a pseudogene. The CDR3 extends over 17 amino acids. The CDR3 DNA reads TGTGCCAGCAGCAAAGGGGTCAGGACCAGCCCCTACAATGAGCAGTTCTTC. Its protein product is CASSKGVRTSPYNEQFF.

This clonotype was seen a handful of times. The chain carries TRBV7-2 and TRBJ2-3, with D perhaps matching TRBD2 (6 bases). The V gene's germline CDR1 is SGHTA and CDR2 FQGNSA. V was pared by 0 bases and J by 6 bases, with 13 bases between. This CDR3 is built from 15 residues. The DNA of the CDR3 is TGTGCCAGCAGCTTAGCCCTAGCGTCCGGTGATACGCAGTATTTT. It specifies CASSLALASGDTQYF.

This rearrangement joins TRBV7-9 to TRBJ1-2; 10 positions match TRBD1. Germline CDR1 and CDR2: SEHNR and FQNEAQ (reference sequence). CDR3 length: 14 residues. V lost 3 bases and J lost 8; bases outside the gene matches: 6. Written as DNA, the CDR3 is TGTGCCAGCAGCTTGCGACAGGGGGCAGGGGGCTACACCTTC. Protein sequence: CASSLRQGAGGYTF.

V gene TRBV7-2 combines with J gene TRBJ1-2; possibly TRBD1 for D (5 bases). From germline, CDR1 is SGHTA and CDR2 FQGNSA. The V gene lost 1 base and the J gene lost 4 bases, with 13 bases spanning the gap. The CDR3 covers 15 residues. The CDR3 nucleotides read TGTGCCAGCAGCTTAGAATCAGGGTGGGGCTATGGCTACACCTTC. Amino acids: CASSLESGWGYGYTF.

The genes are TRBV4-2 and TRBJ2-1; 9 bases align to TRBD2. The germline gives CDR1 LGHNA, CDR2 YNFKEQ. CDR3 size: 16 residues. J gave up 5 bases and V 3 bases, and 8 bases lay outside the gene matches. The CDR3 here is CASSHPGLAPNNEQFF. The CDR3 nucleotides are TGTGCCAGCAGCCATCCTGGACTAGCGCCGAACAATGAGCAGTTCTTC.

This clonotype was counted a few times. The chain uses TRBV7-9 and TRBJ1-1; tentatively, D is TRBD1 (6 bases). The CDR3 spans 10 residues. The V end was cut by 10 bases, the J end by 7 bases, with 10 bases between. The germline V gene encodes CDR1 SEHNR and CDR2 FQNEAQ (reference sequence). The CDR3 region is CATRGLEAFF. The CDR3 region has the DNA TGTGCCACCAGGGGCCTTGAAGCTTTCTTT.

V and J are TRBV6-4 and TRBJ2-1, with 7 positions matching TRBD1. V was pared by 7 bases and J by 6 bases, with 6 bases of the junction left unmatched. Looked up from germline, CDR1 is MRHNA and CDR2 is SNTAGT. The CDR3 is 13 amino acids. This CDR3 is CASTLGGVNEQFF. The CDR3 DNA is TGTGCCAGCACCCTAGGGGGCGTCAATGAGCAGTTCTTC.

This clonotype was seen more than once but under ten times. The chain joins TRBV19 to TRBJ1-5; D unclear. The V gene's germline CDR1 is LNHDA and CDR2 SQIVND (reference sequence). This CDR3 comprises 17 residues. The V and J ends lost 3 bases and 3 bases respectively, with 18 bases between them. In DNA, the CDR3 is TGTGCCAGTAGTATGCCCAGGATCAGTGTTCTCAATCAGCCCCAGCATTTT. Its translation is CASSMPRISVLNQPQHF.

CDR3 nucleotide sequence: TGTGCCAGCAGTTCCCGGGACTCCGACTCCTACGAGCAGTACTTC. Its translation: CASSSRDSDSYEQYF. The genes are TRBV27 and TRBJ2-7; D may be TRBD2 (6 bases). Trimming cost V 4 bases and J 0 bases, with 13 bases left between them. The germline V gene encodes CDR1 MNHEY and CDR2 SMNVEV (reference sequence). CDR3 length: 15 amino acids.

This clonotype was detected many times. The chain couples TRBV7-9 to TRBJ2-1; maybe TRBD2 (6 bases). The CDR3 totals 18 residues. Germline V gives CDR1 SEHNR, CDR2 FQNEAQ (reference sequence). The V end lost 8 bases, the J end lost 11 bases, and 34 bases lay between the germline ends. DNA for the CDR3: TGTGCCAGCTCCGGGACTCCCTTGACTTTCGCACCCCTGGATAAGCAGTTCTTC. This sequence encodes CASSGTPLTFAPLDKQFF.

This clonotype has only a few counts. The chain combines TRBV9 with TRBJ2-1; 12 nucleotides agree with TRBD2. There are 15 residues in the CDR3. The V segment lost 4 bases and the J segment 7 bases; nucleotides outside the gene matches: 6. The germline CDR1 and CDR2 sequences are SGDLS and YYNGEE. The CDR3 DNA is TGTGCCAGCAGCCCCCCCCTAGCGGGAGGGAATGAGCAGTTCTTC. As protein: CASSPPLAGGNEQFF.

J is TRBJ2-2 and V is TRBV5-1; 10 bases are a match to TRBD2. The CDR3 totals 19 residues. The V gene end was trimmed by 4 bases and the J gene end by 0 bases; junction bases not matched to a gene: 12. Germline loops: CDR1 SGHRS, CDR2 YFSETQ. DNA for the CDR3: TGCGCCAGCAGCAGGGGCGCTAGCGGGAGTCCCGCGAACACCGGGGAGCTGTTTTTT. Protein sequence: CASSRGASGSPANTGELFF.

V and J are TRBV10-3 and TRBJ2-2; D is unresolved. Germline-derived CDR1 and CDR2 are ENHRY and SYGVKD. The CDR3 totals 13 residues. Trimming took off 4 bases at V and 10 bases at J, with 13 bases between the two ends. DNA of the CDR3: TGTGCCATCAGTGTCAACTGGGCGAAGGAGCTGTTTTTT. Protein: CAISVNWAKELFF.